Listed below are T cell receptor beta chains from one sample, sequenced in a study of T cell repertoires in cytomegalovirus infection. Antigens of these TCRs are unknown. TCRdb ran MiXCR on the reads and lists one entry per CDR3 protein. The profile shows some 920,000 distinct CDR3 sequences, around 31% of them singletons. The sample was cultured CD8+ T cells from PBMCs, taken from culture after CMV antigen stimulation. The source is a human donor in good health (CMV status not recorded). Some clones in this sample may be carry-over from other donors' samples. The CDR3 runs from the conserved cysteine through the conserved F or W. The D gene is left open where the match is weak. Not all rows give a size; the values are once, few, many and, for expanded clones, a class.

V: TRBV7-9
size: few
D: -
J: TRBJ2-1
CDR3: CASSLFLASSYNEQFF
DNA: TGTGCCAGCAGCTTATTTCTCGCATCATCCTACAATGAGCAGTTCTTC

V: TRBV7-8
size: few
D: TRBD2
J: TRBJ2-1
CDR3: CASSPGGGNEQFF
DNA: TGTGCCAGCAGCCCGGGGGGGGGAAATGAGCAGTTCTTC

V: TRBV11-2
size: many
D: TRBD1
J: TRBJ2-3
CDR3: CASSLGQRVTDTQYF
DNA: TGTGCCAGCAGCTTGGGACAGCGAGTTACAGATACGCAGTATTTT

V: TRBV20-1
size: many
D: -
J: TRBJ1-2
CDR3: CSAPGGTPYGYTF
DNA: TGCAGTGCTCCGGGGGGGACCCCCTATGGCTACACCTTC

V: TRBV5-6
size: -
D: -
J: TRBJ1-2
CDR3: CASSLGRPGDYGYTF
DNA: TGTGCCAGCAGCTTGGGCCGCCCGGGGGACTATGGCTACACCTTC

V: TRBV12-3/TRBV12-4
size: many
D: -
J: TRBJ1-4
CDR3: CASNIQGSPTNEKLFF
DNA: TGTGCCAGCAATATCCAGGGGTCTCCAACTAATGAAAAACTGTTTTTT

V: TRBV4-2
size: -
D: -
J: TRBJ2-3
CDR3: CASSQWDLASDTQYF
DNA: TGTGCCAGCAGCCAATGGGATCTAGCATCAGATACGCAGTATTTT

V: TRBV27
size: -
D: -
J: TRBJ1-6
CDR3: CASSFGENSPLHF
DNA: TGTGCCAGCAGTTTTGGGGAAAATTCACCCCTCCACTTT

V: TRBV5-4
size: -
D: -
J: TRBJ1-4
CDR3: CASSYFRDSNEKLFF
DNA: TGTGCCAGCAGCTACTTCCGGGACTCGAATGAAAAACTGTTTTTT

V: TRBV20-1
size: -
D: -
J: TRBJ2-3
CDR3: CSARDQTSNTDTQYF
DNA: TGCAGTGCTAGAGATCAAACCTCCAACACAGATACGCAGTATTTT

V: TRBV6-5
size: -
D: TRBD1
J: TRBJ1-1
CDR3: CASSRTGVGEAFF
DNA: TGTGCCAGCAGCCGAACAGGGGTGGGTGAAGCTTTCTTT

V: TRBV14
size: few
D: -
J: TRBJ1-2
CDR3: CASSQDHAGEYGYTF
DNA: TGTGCCAGCAGCCAAGATCATGCGGGGGAGTATGGCTACACCTTC

V: TRBV19
size: -
D: TRBD2
J: TRBJ2-1
CDR3: CASSRASGGLSSYNEQFF
DNA: TGTGCCAGTAGTAGGGCTAGCGGGGGCTTAAGCTCCTACAATGAGCAGTTCTTC

V: TRBV14
size: few
D: -
J: TRBJ1-1
CDR3: CASSQGMMNTEAFF
DNA: TGTGCCAGCAGCCAAGGTATGATGAACACTGAAGCTTTCTTT

V: TRBV4-3
size: -
D: TRBD2
J: TRBJ2-3
CDR3: CASSQDPLAGGPLGDTQYF
DNA: TGCGCCAGCAGCCAAGACCCCTTAGCGGGGGGCCCCCTGGGGGATACGCAGTATTTT

V: TRBV27
size: -
D: -
J: TRBJ1-3
CDR3: CASSFLGGSGNTIYF
DNA: TGTGCCAGCAGTTTCCTAGGGGGTTCTGGAAACACCATATATTTT

V: TRBV7-9
size: many
D: TRBD1
J: TRBJ1-5
CDR3: CASSLGGDSNSNQPQHF
DNA: TGTGCCAGCAGCTTAGGGGGGGACAGCAATAGCAATCAGCCCCAGCATTTT

V: TRBV28
size: -
D: TRBD1
J: TRBJ2-5
CDR3: CASNPGQGLVIETQYF
DNA: TGTGCCAGCAATCCGGGACAGGGATTAGTCATAGAGACCCAGTACTTC

V: TRBV27
size: -
D: -
J: TRBJ1-1
CDR3: CASSSLTGKDTEAFF
DNA: TGTGCCAGCAGTTCCCTGACAGGCAAGGACACTGAAGCTTTCTTT

V: TRBV27
size: few
D: -
J: TRBJ1-5
CDR3: CASSDIGRPQHF
DNA: TGTGCCAGCAGCGACATTGGGCGGCCCCAGCATTTT

V: TRBV4-3
size: -
D: -
J: TRBJ1-2
CDR3: CASSQRANGYGYTF
DNA: TGCGCCAGCAGCCAACGGGCTAATGGCTATGGCTACACCTTC

V: TRBV7-6
size: many
D: TRBD1
J: TRBJ2-2
CDR3: CASSPSLDRAAGELFF
DNA: TGTGCCAGCAGCCCGTCATTGGACAGGGCTGCCGGGGAGCTGTTTTTT

V: TRBV2
size: -
D: -
J: TRBJ2-4
CDR3: CASSEYQGAKNIQYF
DNA: TGTGCCAGCAGTGAATACCAAGGGGCCAAAAACATTCAGTACTTC

V: TRBV6-6
size: -
D: TRBD2
J: TRBJ2-3
CDR3: CASGGGLVTDTQYF
DNA: TGTGCCAGCGGCGGGGGACTAGTTACAGATACGCAGTATTTT

V: TRBV10-1
size: -
D: TRBD1
J: TRBJ1-1
CDR3: CASNTDRLGTEAFF
DNA: TGCGCCAGCAATACGGACAGGTTGGGAACTGAAGCTTTCTTT

V: TRBV28
size: -
D: TRBD1
J: TRBJ1-6
CDR3: CASSPTGTGSPLHF
DNA: TGTGCCAGCAGTCCTACCGGGACAGGGTCACCCCTCCACTTT

V: TRBV2
size: -
D: -
J: TRBJ2-3
CDR3: CASSEKQYF
DNA: TGTGCCAGCAGTGAGAAGCAGTATTTT